The entry that follows covers one TCR beta chain sequence. This CDR3 region has 14 residues. Germline values: CDR1 MGHRA, CDR2 YSYEKL. Trimming at V came to 4 bases and at J to 6 bases, leaving 5 bases not matched to a gene. This entry is derived from a study of blood T cell repertoires in COVID-19. Only in-frame clones appear in the TCRdb table, and some are missing; sequencing was by immunoSEQ multiplex PCR. The data show under 45,000 clones, about 85% seen once. The sample comprised peripheral blood. The receptor's source is a man aged 70-80 years with COVID-19, enrolled during active disease. The V and J genes are TRBV4-1 and TRBJ1-5; 8 positions match TRBD1. CDR3 loop: CASSPPDRAQPQHF. Written as DNA, the CDR3 is TGCGCCAGCAGCCCCCCGGACAGGGCTCAGCCCCAGCATTTT.